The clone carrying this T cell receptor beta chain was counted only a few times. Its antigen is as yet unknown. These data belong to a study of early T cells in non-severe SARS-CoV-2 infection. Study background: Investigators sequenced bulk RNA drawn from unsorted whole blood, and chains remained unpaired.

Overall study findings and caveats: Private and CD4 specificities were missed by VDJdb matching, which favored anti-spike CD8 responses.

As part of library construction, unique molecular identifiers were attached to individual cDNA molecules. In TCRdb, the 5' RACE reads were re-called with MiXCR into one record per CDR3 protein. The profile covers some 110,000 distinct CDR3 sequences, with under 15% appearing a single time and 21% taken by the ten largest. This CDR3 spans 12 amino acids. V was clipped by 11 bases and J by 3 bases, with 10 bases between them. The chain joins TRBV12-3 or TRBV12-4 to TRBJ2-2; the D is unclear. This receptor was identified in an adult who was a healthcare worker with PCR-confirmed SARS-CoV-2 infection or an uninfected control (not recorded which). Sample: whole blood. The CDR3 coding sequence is TGTGCCGGAGATATTTACACCGGGGAGCTGTTTTTT. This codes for CAGDIYTGELFF.